The rows below give T cell receptor beta chains drawn from one sample of a study of response to subunit inactivated influenza vaccine. Using its own MiXCR run on the RT-PCR reads, TCRdb lists one record per CDR3 protein. Counted here are 450,000 to 600,000 distinct CDR3 sequences, 16% occurring once; the ten biggest clones make up roughly 3%. Sequencing used CD4+ T cells sorted from PBMCs, obtained roughly 24 months after vaccination. Receptor source: a man aged 50 to 69 who received an inactivated influenza vaccine. The CDR3 runs from the conserved cysteine through the conserved F or W. Each record gives: clone size, J gene, D gene, V gene, CDR3 DNA, CDR3 protein. D genes are given only for firm matches. Clone sizes are given selectively: once, few, many, or a class where the clone is expanded.

abundance: NA; j_gene: TRBJ1-5; d_gene: TRBD1; v_gene: TRBV20-1; CDR3nt: TGCAGTGCTAGAAGCCGGGACAGGGGACTTTATAGCAATCAGCCCCAGCATTTT; CDR3aa: CSARSRDRGLYSNQPQHF
abundance: few; j_gene: TRBJ2-1; d_gene: TRBD1; v_gene: TRBV11-2; CDR3nt: TGTGCCAGCAGCACGAACCTTAACCGGACAGGGAGGTCCTACAATGAGCAGTTCTTC; CDR3aa: CASSTNLNRTGRSYNEQFF
abundance: NA; j_gene: TRBJ2-4; d_gene: TRBD2; v_gene: TRBV3-1; CDR3nt: TGTGCCAGCAGAAACGGGGGGGCCTCCAAAAACATTCAGTACTTC; CDR3aa: CASRNGGASKNIQYF
abundance: NA; j_gene: TRBJ2-7; d_gene: NA; v_gene: TRBV7-2; CDR3nt: TGTGCCAGCAGCTCGCCTTTGGCGGGAATGTCCTACGAGCAGTACTTC; CDR3aa: CASSSPLAGMSYEQYF
abundance: NA; j_gene: TRBJ2-7; d_gene: TRBD1; v_gene: TRBV9; CDR3nt: TGTGCCAGCACTCCCGGGACAGAGTCCCTAGAGCAGTACTTC; CDR3aa: CASTPGTESLEQYF
abundance: many; j_gene: TRBJ2-1; d_gene: NA; v_gene: TRBV20-1; CDR3nt: TGCAGTGCTAGTGGCAGGGGGGCCGGTTCCTACAATGAGCAGTTCTTC; CDR3aa: CSASGRGAGSYNEQFF
abundance: NA; j_gene: TRBJ2-1; d_gene: TRBD2; v_gene: TRBV9; CDR3nt: TGTGCCAGCAGCACCCGGACTAGCGGGACCAATGAGCAGTTCTTC; CDR3aa: CASSTRTSGTNEQFF
abundance: NA; j_gene: TRBJ2-5; d_gene: NA; v_gene: TRBV19; CDR3nt: TGTGCCAGTAGTATTTCCGGCAACCGGTACTTC; CDR3aa: CASSISGNRYF
abundance: few; j_gene: TRBJ1-4; d_gene: NA; v_gene: TRBV29-1; CDR3nt: TGCAGCGTTGATCTGGGCCAGGGAGAAAAACTGTTTTTT; CDR3aa: CSVDLGQGEKLFF
abundance: NA; j_gene: TRBJ1-2; d_gene: NA; v_gene: TRBV20-1; CDR3nt: TGCAGTGCTAGAGATTGGGGGGGCGCTTCCTATGGCTACACCTTC; CDR3aa: CSARDWGGASYGYTF
abundance: NA; j_gene: TRBJ2-3; d_gene: NA; v_gene: TRBV12-1; CDR3nt: TGTGCCAGCAGCTGGCAGGGGCCAGGGGCTAACACAGATACGCAGTATTTT; CDR3aa: CASSWQGPGANTDTQYF
abundance: NA; j_gene: TRBJ1-2; d_gene: NA; v_gene: TRBV10-3; CDR3nt: TGTGCCATCAGTGAGTCCCGGGGCCGTGCCTATGGCTACACCTTC; CDR3aa: CAISESRGRAYGYTF
abundance: NA; j_gene: TRBJ2-7; d_gene: NA; v_gene: TRBV5-6; CDR3nt: TGTGCCAGCACCCGGGGGCCAACCGGTACCTACGAGCAGTACTTC; CDR3aa: CASTRGPTGTYEQYF
abundance: NA; j_gene: TRBJ2-1; d_gene: NA; v_gene: TRBV24-1; CDR3nt: TGTGCCACCAGTGATTGGACAGGCGGGGGTTACAATGAGCAGTTCTTC; CDR3aa: CATSDWTGGGYNEQFF
abundance: few; j_gene: TRBJ2-1; d_gene: NA; v_gene: TRBV20-1; CDR3nt: TGCAGTGCCCCAAGGACTGGGGGCTACAATGAGCAGTTCTTC; CDR3aa: CSAPRTGGYNEQFF
abundance: many; j_gene: TRBJ2-1; d_gene: TRBD2; v_gene: TRBV14; CDR3nt: TGTGCCAGCAGCCAACCGAGCAACTGGCGGGGGAGCTACAATGAGCAGTTCTTC; CDR3aa: CASSQPSNWRGSYNEQFF
abundance: NA; j_gene: TRBJ2-1; d_gene: NA; v_gene: TRBV21-1; CDR3nt: TGTGCCAGCAGCAAAGAGTACAGAGCTTCCTACAATGAGCAGTTCTTC; CDR3aa: CASSKEYRASYNEQFF
abundance: once; j_gene: TRBJ1-5; d_gene: NA; v_gene: TRBV12-3/TRBV12-4; CDR3nt: TGTGCCAGCAGCCCGGACAGAGTTAGCAATGAGCCCCAGCATTTT; CDR3aa: CASSPDRVSNEPQHF
abundance: few; j_gene: TRBJ2-7; d_gene: NA; v_gene: TRBV12-1; CDR3nt: TGTGCCAGCAGATGGCAGGGACTGGACGAGCAGTACTTC; CDR3aa: CASRWQGLDEQYF
abundance: NA; j_gene: TRBJ2-4; d_gene: NA; v_gene: TRBV20-1; CDR3nt: TGCAGTGCTAGAGGATGGGGGATCGGTGCCAAAAACATTCAGTACTTC; CDR3aa: CSARGWGIGAKNIQYF
abundance: NA; j_gene: TRBJ2-5; d_gene: NA; v_gene: TRBV15; CDR3nt: TGTGCCACCAGCAGAGGGGTAGGCGCTCGCGAGACCCAGTACTTC; CDR3aa: CATSRGVGARETQYF
abundance: many; j_gene: TRBJ2-7; d_gene: NA; v_gene: TRBV12-3/TRBV12-4; CDR3nt: TGTGCCAGCAGTTTCAGGAACTACGAGCAGTACTTC; CDR3aa: CASSFRNYEQYF
abundance: NA; j_gene: TRBJ2-5; d_gene: NA; v_gene: TRBV20-1; CDR3nt: TGCAGTGCTCCCCGCCCGGGGGCTGTAGGGGAGACCCAGTACTTC; CDR3aa: CSAPRPGAVGETQYF
abundance: NA; j_gene: TRBJ1-2; d_gene: NA; v_gene: TRBV12-3/TRBV12-4; CDR3nt: TGTGCCAGCAGTTCCCAGGAGAACTATGGCTACACCTTC; CDR3aa: CASSSQENYGYTF
abundance: NA; j_gene: TRBJ1-2; d_gene: NA; v_gene: TRBV20-1; CDR3nt: TGCAGTGCTAACCGGAACCTGAACTATGGCTACACCTTC; CDR3aa: CSANRNLNYGYTF
abundance: NA; j_gene: TRBJ2-1; d_gene: NA; v_gene: TRBV10-3; CDR3nt: TGTGCCATCAGTGGACTAGATGGCTACAATGAGCAGTTCTTC; CDR3aa: CAISGLDGYNEQFF
abundance: NA; j_gene: TRBJ2-1; d_gene: TRBD2; v_gene: TRBV2; CDR3nt: TGTGCCAGCAGTGATCTAGCGGGAAAAAGGGATGAGCAGTTCTTC; CDR3aa: CASSDLAGKRDEQFF
abundance: NA; j_gene: TRBJ1-1; d_gene: NA; v_gene: TRBV4-3; CDR3nt: TGCGCCAGCAGCCAAGACAGGATTAACACTGAAGCTTTCTTT; CDR3aa: CASSQDRINTEAFF
abundance: few; j_gene: TRBJ2-4; d_gene: NA; v_gene: TRBV12-3/TRBV12-4; CDR3nt: TGTGCCAGCAGTTCATTGGACATTCAGTACTTC; CDR3aa: CASSSLDIQYF
abundance: NA; j_gene: TRBJ2-1; d_gene: TRBD1; v_gene: TRBV9; CDR3nt: TGTGCCAGCAGCGTAGGTGCGGACAGGGCCTACAATGAGCAGTTCTTC; CDR3aa: CASSVGADRAYNEQFF
abundance: few; j_gene: TRBJ2-7; d_gene: NA; v_gene: TRBV3-1; CDR3nt: TGTGCCAGCAGCCACGAAGAATACAACACCTACGAGCAGTACTTC; CDR3aa: CASSHEEYNTYEQYF
abundance: NA; j_gene: TRBJ2-5; d_gene: NA; v_gene: TRBV20-1; CDR3nt: TGCAGTGCGGGAGGAGCGGAGGGATGGACCCAGTACTTC; CDR3aa: CSAGGAEGWTQYF
abundance: few; j_gene: TRBJ2-5; d_gene: TRBD2; v_gene: TRBV12-3/TRBV12-4; CDR3nt: TGTGCCAGCAGCACGGGACTAGCGGTAGAAGGGACCCAGTACTTC; CDR3aa: CASSTGLAVEGTQYF
abundance: NA; j_gene: TRBJ1-1; d_gene: NA; v_gene: TRBV6-5; CDR3nt: TGTGCCAGCAGTTCCTACATGAACACTGAAGCTTTCTTT; CDR3aa: CASSSYMNTEAFF
abundance: NA; j_gene: TRBJ2-2; d_gene: NA; v_gene: TRBV28; CDR3nt: TGTGCCAGCAGCCTGGGGGGCCTTTGGAACACCGGGGAGCTGTTTTTT; CDR3aa: CASSLGGLWNTGELFF
abundance: NA; j_gene: TRBJ2-3; d_gene: NA; v_gene: TRBV5-1; CDR3nt: TGCGCCAGCGGGAAGGGACCCATTAGCACAGATACGCAGTATTTT; CDR3aa: CASGKGPISTDTQYF
abundance: NA; j_gene: TRBJ2-1; d_gene: TRBD2; v_gene: TRBV20-1; CDR3nt: TGCAGTGCTAGGGGACTAGCGGCATCCTACAATGAGCAGTTCTTC; CDR3aa: CSARGLAASYNEQFF
abundance: NA; j_gene: TRBJ1-2; d_gene: NA; v_gene: TRBV2; CDR3nt: TGTGCCAGCAGGGTCGGACCTAACTATGGCTACACCTTC; CDR3aa: CASRVGPNYGYTF
abundance: NA; j_gene: TRBJ2-4; d_gene: NA; v_gene: TRBV20-1; CDR3nt: TGCAGTGCTAGAACCGACACCGCACGGATAGCCAAAAACATTCAGTACTTC; CDR3aa: CSARTDTARIAKNIQYF
abundance: few; j_gene: TRBJ2-2; d_gene: NA; v_gene: TRBV10-1; CDR3nt: TGCGCCAGCAGTGATTCGGGACTGGGAGCCGGGGAGCTGTTTTTT; CDR3aa: CASSDSGLGAGELFF
abundance: NA; j_gene: TRBJ1-2; d_gene: NA; v_gene: TRBV7-8; CDR3nt: TGTGCCAGCAGCTCGACAGGTTATGACTATGGCTACACCTTC; CDR3aa: CASSSTGYDYGYTF
abundance: NA; j_gene: TRBJ1-1; d_gene: NA; v_gene: TRBV29-1; CDR3nt: TGCAGCGTTAGTTCAGGAATCAGAACACTGGCTGAAGCTTTCTTT; CDR3aa: CSVSSGIRTLAEAFF
abundance: NA; j_gene: TRBJ2-4; d_gene: NA; v_gene: TRBV6-1; CDR3nt: TGTGCCAGCAGTGAAGTATTAGCCAAAAACATTCAGTACTTC; CDR3aa: CASSEVLAKNIQYF
abundance: few; j_gene: TRBJ2-3; d_gene: TRBD1; v_gene: TRBV5-1; CDR3nt: TGCGCCAGCAGCTTACAGGGGACAGAGACAGATACGCAGTATTTT; CDR3aa: CASSLQGTETDTQYF
abundance: NA; j_gene: TRBJ2-7; d_gene: NA; v_gene: TRBV7-2; CDR3nt: TGTGCCAGTCGGACCCCTAATGACTACGAGCAGTACTTC; CDR3aa: CASRTPNDYEQYF
abundance: NA; j_gene: TRBJ2-3; d_gene: TRBD2; v_gene: TRBV20-1; CDR3nt: TGCAGTGCTAGAACTAGCGTAGCAGATACGCAGTATTTT; CDR3aa: CSARTSVADTQYF
abundance: few; j_gene: TRBJ2-7; d_gene: NA; v_gene: TRBV20-1; CDR3nt: TGCAGTGCTGCGGGGTTTAACGACGAGCAGTACTTC; CDR3aa: CSAAGFNDEQYF
abundance: few; j_gene: TRBJ2-1; d_gene: NA; v_gene: TRBV25-1; CDR3nt: TGTGCCAGCAGTGATGTTGGGATTAATGAGCAGTTCTTC; CDR3aa: CASSDVGINEQFF
abundance: NA; j_gene: TRBJ2-3; d_gene: NA; v_gene: TRBV16; CDR3nt: TGTGCCAGCAGCCAATCCCAGGCAGATACGCAGTATTTT; CDR3aa: CASSQSQADTQYF
abundance: few; j_gene: TRBJ1-2; d_gene: NA; v_gene: TRBV5-1; CDR3nt: TGCGCCAGCAGCCCGACCCCAAGGGACTATGGCTACACCTTC; CDR3aa: CASSPTPRDYGYTF
abundance: NA; j_gene: TRBJ1-1; d_gene: NA; v_gene: TRBV4-3; CDR3nt: TGCGCCAGCAGCCAAACACAGGGATTCACTGAAGCTTTCTTT; CDR3aa: CASSQTQGFTEAFF
abundance: NA; j_gene: TRBJ2-7; d_gene: TRBD2; v_gene: TRBV29-1; CDR3nt: TGCAGCGTTGATGCGCACAGCAGCGTTGATTGGCGGGAGCCCTACGAGCAGTACTTC; CDR3aa: CSVDAHSSVDWREPYEQYF
abundance: few; j_gene: TRBJ2-2; d_gene: NA; v_gene: TRBV20-1; CDR3nt: TGCAGCGGCGGCGTACCCACCGGGGAGCTGTTTTTT; CDR3aa: CSGGVPTGELFF
abundance: NA; j_gene: TRBJ1-1; d_gene: TRBD1; v_gene: TRBV4-3; CDR3nt: TGCGCCAGCAGCCACCTTCAGGGGGTGGGGAACACTGAAGCTTTCTTT; CDR3aa: CASSHLQGVGNTEAFF
abundance: NA; j_gene: TRBJ2-5; d_gene: TRBD1; v_gene: TRBV2; CDR3nt: TGTGCCAGCAGCCCACAGGGGGCTCTGGGGTCCCAGTACTTC; CDR3aa: CASSPQGALGSQYF
abundance: many; j_gene: TRBJ1-3; d_gene: TRBD1; v_gene: TRBV6-5; CDR3nt: TGTGCCAGCAGCTTAACCAGTCCAGGGGGCAGCTCTGGAAACACCATATATTTT; CDR3aa: CASSLTSPGGSSGNTIYF